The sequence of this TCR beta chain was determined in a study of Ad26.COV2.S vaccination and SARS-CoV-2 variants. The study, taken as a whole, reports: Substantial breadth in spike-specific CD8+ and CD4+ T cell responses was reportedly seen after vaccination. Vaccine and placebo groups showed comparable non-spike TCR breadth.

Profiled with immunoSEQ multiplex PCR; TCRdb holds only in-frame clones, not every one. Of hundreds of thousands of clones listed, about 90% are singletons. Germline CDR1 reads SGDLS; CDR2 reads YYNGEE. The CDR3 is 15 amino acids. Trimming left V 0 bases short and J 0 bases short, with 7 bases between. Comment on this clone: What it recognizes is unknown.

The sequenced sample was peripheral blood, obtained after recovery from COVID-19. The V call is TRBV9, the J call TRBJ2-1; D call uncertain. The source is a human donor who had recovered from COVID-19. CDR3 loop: CASSVGATSYNEQFF. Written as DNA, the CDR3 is TGTGCCAGCAGCGTAGGAGCGACCTCCTACAATGAGCAGTTCTTC.